This TCR beta chain was found in a study of low-dose radiotherapy and immunotherapy resistance in tumors (dated 2022 in TCRdb). Regarding the research as a whole: Patients in Cohort 1 were given 0.5 Gy per fraction every 2 weeks, and the prescribed total PTV dose was 6.5 Gy. In Cohort 2, 1 Gy per fraction was delivered every two weeks, for a total of 13 Gy over 26 weeks. Patients were given nivolumab as a 240 mg flat dose every two weeks and ipilimumab at 1 mg/kg every six weeks, with both drugs delivered intravenously. Intravenous cyclophosphamide at 200 mg/m2 was administered every two weeks, one day ahead of each radiation and immunotherapy administration. Starting on cycle 1 day 1, patients took 300 mg of aspirin by mouth once a day for four cycles. Randomization of trial participants into treatment groups was not performed. Eight patients were included in the translational analysis, namely three from the first dose cohort plus the first five from the second dose cohort.

This clonotype appeared many times. The target of this receptor is not known. Because the CDR3 is missing its conserved closing phenylalanine or tryptophan, this is likely a read error. The time point label, as the study defines it: after trial treatment. What the treatment or condition label conveys for this sample: LDRT plus nivolumab, ipilimumab, low-dose cyclophosphamide and aspirin (RACIN trial). Donors were enrolled in RACIN, a single-arm phase I dose-escalation trial in which nivolumab, ipilimumab, aspirin, low-dose cyclophosphamide and low-dose radiotherapy were combined. Eligible patients had advanced, TIL-negative solid tumors. TCRdb lists the instrument as Illumina HiSeq 2500. Superscript III and a set of TRAV- and TRBV-specific primers were used to synthesize first-strand cDNA, so that both TCRalpha and TCRbeta chains were covered. TCRs were amplified with Phusion for 20 to 25 PCR cycles, with a constant-region primer paired with the adapter attached to the V primers. The MessageAmp II aRNA Amplification Kit was used to amplify the isolated mRNA, with in vitro transcription run for over 15 hours at 37 degrees C. The Dynabeads mRNA DIRECT Purification Kit was used to isolate the mRNA for TCR sequencing. Indexed Illumina adapters were added in a second roughly 23-cycle Phusion PCR, and the resulting products were purified with AMPure XP beads. As for the authors' bioinformatics: Custom Perl scripts pooled TCR sequences encoding the same protein, removed out-of-frame sequences and computed each clonotype's abundance. Any TCR sequence supported by only a single read was excluded from analysis. Among the metrics used to describe the repertoires were Shannon entropy, Gini index, clonality, richness, and the frequency of TCRs shared between repertoires. TCRdb reprocessed the public reads (quality trimming at Q25 with fastp, clone calling with MiXCR) and kept in-frame beta chains. Identical CDR3 proteins give one entry, which carries the most common genes and DNA. TCRdb, rather than the study authors, made the V and J calls. Here the sample has under 35,000 distinct CDR3 sequences; about 49% occur a single time. 4.5% to 7% of the sample rests with the top ten.

From V the trimming removes 2 bases and from J it removes 2 bases, while the gene matches leave 8 bases of the junction unaccounted for. Sequences LGHDT (CDR1) and YNNKEL (CDR2) are obtained from the germline V gene (reference sequence). Inclusive of both ends, the CDR3 amounts to 18 amino acids. The retained sequence is limited to the CDR3, 54 bases, with the frame set at the first base. The TCR originated in a male donor with gallbladder cancer. The V gene is TRBV3-1 and the J gene is TRBJ2-3; 12 central bases correspond to TRBD2. Sample: PBMCs, taken after low-dose radiotherapy plus immunotherapy. CDR3 protein: CASSQLLAGGRDTDTQYL. The DNA sequence is as follows: TGTGCCAGCAGCCAACTACTAGCGGGGGGCCGGGACACAGATACGCAGTATCTT.